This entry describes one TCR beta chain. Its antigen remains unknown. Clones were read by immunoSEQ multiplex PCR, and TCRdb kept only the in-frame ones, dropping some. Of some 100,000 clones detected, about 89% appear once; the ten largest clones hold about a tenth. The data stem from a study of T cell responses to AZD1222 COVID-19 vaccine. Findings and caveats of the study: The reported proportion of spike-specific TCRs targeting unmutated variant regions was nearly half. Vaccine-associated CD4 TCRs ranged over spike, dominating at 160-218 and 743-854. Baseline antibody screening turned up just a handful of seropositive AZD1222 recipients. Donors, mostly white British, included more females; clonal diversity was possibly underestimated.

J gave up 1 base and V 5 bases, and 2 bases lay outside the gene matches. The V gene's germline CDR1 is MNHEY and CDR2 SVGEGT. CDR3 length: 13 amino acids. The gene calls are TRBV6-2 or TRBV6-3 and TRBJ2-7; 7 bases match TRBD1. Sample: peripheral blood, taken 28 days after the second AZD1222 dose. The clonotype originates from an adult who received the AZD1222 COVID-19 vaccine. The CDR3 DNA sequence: TGTGCCAGCAGTAACAGGGGATCCTACGAGCAGTACTTC. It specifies CASSNRGSYEQYF.